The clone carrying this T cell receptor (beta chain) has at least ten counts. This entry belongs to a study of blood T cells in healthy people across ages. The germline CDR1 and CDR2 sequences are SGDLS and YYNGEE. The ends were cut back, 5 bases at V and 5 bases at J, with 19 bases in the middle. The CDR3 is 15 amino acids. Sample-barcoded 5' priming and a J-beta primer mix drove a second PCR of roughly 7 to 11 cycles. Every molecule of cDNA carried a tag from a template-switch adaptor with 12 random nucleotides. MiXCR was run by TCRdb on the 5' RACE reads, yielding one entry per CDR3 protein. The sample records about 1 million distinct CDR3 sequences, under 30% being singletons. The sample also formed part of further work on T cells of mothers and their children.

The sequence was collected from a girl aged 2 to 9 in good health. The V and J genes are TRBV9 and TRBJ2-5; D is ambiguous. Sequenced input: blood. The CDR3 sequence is CASSSDASIGETQYF. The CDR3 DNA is TGTGCCAGCAGTTCGGACGCGAGTATCGGGGAGACCCAGTACTTC.